The 9 T cell receptor beta chains reported below all come from one sample, sequenced in a study of T-cell memory formation after mild COVID-19. From the 5' RACE reads, TCRdb called clonotypes with MiXCR, one entry per CDR3 protein. The table includes some 330,000 distinct CDR3 sequences, 21% detected once. The sequenced material came from PBMCs or a T cell subset sorted from them (not recorded which). The receptor source for this set is an adult woman who had mild COVID-19 (a few samples of this study predate the infection). Cell type and time point are not known.

This chain connects TRBV27 to TRBJ1-6, with 11 nucleotides matching TRBD1. Unmatched junction bases numbered 6, after V lost 5 bases and J lost 3 bases. Germline CDR1 is MNHEY and CDR2 is SMNVEV (reference sequence). CDR3 length: 17 residues. The CDR3 DNA reads as TGTGCCAGCAGTGACCCAGGGACAGGGGGCTATAATTCACCCCTCCACTTT. Translation: CASSDPGTGGYNSPLHF.

This clonotype has at least ten counts. This chain connects TRBV5-1 to TRBJ2-2, with D perhaps TRBD2 (5 bases). The V end lost 3 bases, the J end lost 1 base, and 13 bases lay between the germline ends. The CDR3 has 16 residues. Germline-derived CDR1 and CDR2 are SGHRS and YFSETQ. The CDR3 is CASSSYLTRNTGELFF. The CDR3 DNA follows: TGCGCCAGCAGCTCGTACCTCACTAGGAACACCGGGGAGCTGTTTTTT.

This clonotype was seen at least ten times. The rearrangement links TRBV27 to TRBJ1-5; D is unclear. The CDR3 runs to 15 residues. The V end lost 0 bases, the J end lost 5 bases, and 11 bases lay between the germline ends. Per germline, CDR1 MNHEY and CDR2 SMNVEV (reference sequence). Here the CDR3 reads CASSLSVPRYQPQHF. CDR3 sequence (DNA): TGTGCCAGCAGTTTATCGGTGCCTCGGTATCAGCCCCAGCATTTT.

Here the CDR3 DNA reads TGTGCCAGCAGCTTCCAAGCCGGGACAGGGGGCACCGAGCAGTACTTC. Translated, it gives CASSFQAGTGGTEQYF. This chain uses TRBV13 with TRBJ2-7; the match to TRBD1 covers 12 bases. The CDR3 runs to 16 residues. V was pared by 3 bases and J by 6 bases, with 9 bases of the junction left unmatched. Germline CDR1 and CDR2: PRHDT and FYEKMQ (reference sequence).

This clonotype was seen a handful of times. This CDR3 is CASSQAGNEQFF. DNA for the CDR3: TGCGCCAGCAGCCAAGCAGGCAATGAGCAGTTCTTC. The gene calls are TRBV4-1 and TRBJ2-1, with D hard to call. The germline gives CDR1 MGHRA, CDR2 YSYEKL. The V end was cut by 1 base, the J end by 6 bases, with 4 bases between. The CDR3 spans 12 residues.

The V and J genes are TRBV7-9 and TRBJ2-3; 8 bases are shared with TRBD2. The CDR3 loop spans 15 amino acids. V lost 2 bases, J lost 5 bases, and 6 bases stayed unmatched. Germline V gene data show CDR1 as SEHNR and CDR2 as FQNEAQ (reference sequence). The CDR3 reads CASSLSAGGVDTQYF. CDR3 sequence (DNA): TGTGCCAGCAGCTTATCTGCGGGGGGCGTAGATACGCAGTATTTT.

This sequence joins TRBV4-3 and TRBJ2-3; the match to TRBD2 covers 10 bases. CDR1 is LGHNA and CDR2 is YSLEER in the germline V gene. The CDR3 totals 17 residues. V lost 3 bases, J lost 1 base, and 7 bases stayed unmatched. CDR3 DNA sequence: TGCGCCAGCAGCCATTTGAGGACTAGCGGCGGCACAGATACGCAGTATTTT. Translated, it gives CASSHLRTSGGTDTQYF.

This clonotype appeared a few times. V and J are TRBV7-9 and TRBJ2-3, with 10 bases fitting TRBD2. CDR1 and CDR2 (germline): SEHNR, FQNEAQ (reference sequence). V shed 2 bases and J 5 bases; nucleotides not matched to a gene: 10. There are 17 residues in the CDR3. The CDR3 DNA is TGTGCCAGCAGCTTACTAATCAGGACTAGCGGCGGAGATACGCAGTATTTT. Protein product: CASSLLIRTSGGDTQYF. Looking up the rest from reference TRBV7-9 and TRBJ2-3 gives the full variable domain: DTGVSQNPRHKITKRGQNVTFRCDPISEHNRLYWYRQTLGQGPEFLTYFQNEAQLEKSRLLSDRFSAERPKGSFSTLEIQRTEQGDSAMYLCASSLLIRTSGGDTQYFGPGTRLTVL.

This clonotype has a handful of counts. The rearrangement uses TRBV6-2 or TRBV6-3 and TRBJ2-1; weak D call: TRBD2 (5 bases). The CDR3 covers 13 residues. V was cut by 6 bases and J by 8 bases, with 14 bases left in between. Germline CDR1 is MNHEY and CDR2 is SVGEGT. CDR3 DNA sequence: TGTGCCAGCAGCCACCGGAGGCGCGATGAGCAGTTCTTC. The encoded protein is CASSHRRRDEQFF.